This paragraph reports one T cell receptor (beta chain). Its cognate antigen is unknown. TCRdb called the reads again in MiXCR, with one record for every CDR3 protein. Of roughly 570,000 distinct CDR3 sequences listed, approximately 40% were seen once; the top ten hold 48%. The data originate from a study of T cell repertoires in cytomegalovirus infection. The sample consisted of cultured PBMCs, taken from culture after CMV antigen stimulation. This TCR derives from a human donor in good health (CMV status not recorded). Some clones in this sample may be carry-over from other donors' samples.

The CDR3 nucleotides read TGTGCCAGCAGCGACGACAGGGGGCTTAGGAACGAGCAGTACTTC. This gives the protein CASSDDRGLRNEQYF. V and J are TRBV7-2 and TRBJ2-7, with 10 bases matching TRBD1. The CDR3 contains 15 residues. The trim removed 5 bases at V and 5 bases at J, leaving 9 bases unmatched. The germline V gene encodes CDR1 SGHTA and CDR2 FQGNSA. Complete variable domain (other parts from reference TRBV7-2 and TRBJ2-7): GAGVSQSPSNKVTEKGKDVELRCDPISGHTALYWYRQSLGQGLEFLIYFQGNSAPDKSGLPSDRFSAERTGGSVSTLTIQRTQQEDSAVYLCASSDDRGLRNEQYFGPGTRLTVT.